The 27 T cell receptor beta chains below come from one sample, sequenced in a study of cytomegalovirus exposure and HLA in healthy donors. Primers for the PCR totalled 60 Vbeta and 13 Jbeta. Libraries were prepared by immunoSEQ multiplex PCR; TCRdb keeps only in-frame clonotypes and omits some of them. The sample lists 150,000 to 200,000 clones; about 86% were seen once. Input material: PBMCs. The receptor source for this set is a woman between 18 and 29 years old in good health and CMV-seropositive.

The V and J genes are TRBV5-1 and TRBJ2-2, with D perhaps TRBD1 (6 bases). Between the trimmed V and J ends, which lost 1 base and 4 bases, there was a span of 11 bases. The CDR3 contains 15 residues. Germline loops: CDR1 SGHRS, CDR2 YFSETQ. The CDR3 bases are TGCGCCAGCAGCTTGAACAGGGAGCGCACCGGGGAGCTGTTTTTT. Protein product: CASSLNRERTGELFF.

CDR3 residues: CASSLDPSGGVNTQYF. The CDR3 nucleotides read TGTGCCAGCAGCTTGGATCCTAGCGGGGGGGTGAATACGCAGTATTTT. The chain couples TRBV5-4 to TRBJ2-3; 12 bases map to TRBD2. This CDR3 is 16 amino acids long. Trimming at V came to 0 bases and at J to 7 bases, leaving 6 bases not matched to a gene. The V gene's germline CDR1 is SGHNT and CDR2 YYREEE (reference sequence).

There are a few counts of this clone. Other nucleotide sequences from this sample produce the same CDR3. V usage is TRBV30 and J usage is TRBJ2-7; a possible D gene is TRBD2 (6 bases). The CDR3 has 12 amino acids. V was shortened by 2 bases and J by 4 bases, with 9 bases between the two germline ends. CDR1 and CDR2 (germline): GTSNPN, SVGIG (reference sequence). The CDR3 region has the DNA TGTGCCTGGAGTCGCGGGGCGTACGAGCAGTACTTC. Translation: CAWSRGAYEQYF.

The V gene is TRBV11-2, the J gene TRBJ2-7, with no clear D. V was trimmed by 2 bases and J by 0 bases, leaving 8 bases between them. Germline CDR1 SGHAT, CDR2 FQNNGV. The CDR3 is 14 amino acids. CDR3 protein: CASSLILSSYEQYF. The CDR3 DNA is TGTGCCAGCAGCTTAATACTAAGCTCCTACGAGCAGTACTTC.

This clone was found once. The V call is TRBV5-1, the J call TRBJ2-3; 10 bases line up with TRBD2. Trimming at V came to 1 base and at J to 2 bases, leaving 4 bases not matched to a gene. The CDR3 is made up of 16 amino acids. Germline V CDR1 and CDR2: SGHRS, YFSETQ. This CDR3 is CASSLYLAGDTDTQYF. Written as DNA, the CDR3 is TGCGCCAGCAGCTTGTACCTAGCGGGGGACACAGATACGCAGTATTTT. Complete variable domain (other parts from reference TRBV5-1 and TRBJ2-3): KAGVTQTPRYLIKTRGQQVTLSCSPISGHRSVSWYQQTPGQGLQFLFEYFSETQRNKGNFPGRFSGRQFSNSRSEMNVSTLELGDSALYLCASSLYLAGDTDTQYFGPGTRLTVL.

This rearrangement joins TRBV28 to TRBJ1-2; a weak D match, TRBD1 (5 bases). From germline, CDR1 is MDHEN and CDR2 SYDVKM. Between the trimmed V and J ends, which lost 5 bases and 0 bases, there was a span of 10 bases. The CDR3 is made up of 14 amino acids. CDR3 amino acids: CASSPRVSNYGYTF. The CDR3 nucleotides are TGTGCCAGCAGTCCCAGGGTTTCTAACTATGGCTACACCTTC.

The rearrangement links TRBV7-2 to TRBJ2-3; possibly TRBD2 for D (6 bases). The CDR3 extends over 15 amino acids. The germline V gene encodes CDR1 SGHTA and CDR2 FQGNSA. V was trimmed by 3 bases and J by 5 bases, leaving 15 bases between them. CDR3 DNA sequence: TGTGCCAGCAGCTTGATCGGGGGAAGAGTAGATACGCAGTATTTT. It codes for CASSLIGGRVDTQYF.

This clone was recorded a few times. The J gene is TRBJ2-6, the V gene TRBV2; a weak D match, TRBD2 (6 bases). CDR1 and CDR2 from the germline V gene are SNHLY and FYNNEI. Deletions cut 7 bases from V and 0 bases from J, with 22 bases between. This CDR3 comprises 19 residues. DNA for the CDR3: TGTGCCAGCACCCGAAGGGGTATGGGGGGACCCTCTGGGGCCAACGTCCTGACTTTC. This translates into CASTRRGMGGPSGANVLTF.

The CDR3 region has the DNA TGTGCCAGCAGTTACGCCCTAGTCCGTCAACGGCAGCCCCAGCATTTT. Translation: CASSYALVRQRQPQHF. The chain links TRBV6-6 to TRBJ1-5; the D is unclear. The CDR3 length is 16 residues. CDR1 MNHNY and CDR2 SVGAGI come from the germline V gene (reference sequence). The V gene lost 2 bases and the J gene lost 7 bases, with 18 bases spanning the gap.

The CDR3 nucleotides are TGTGCCAGCAGTTTGCCGGGACTAGGGCGAGAGACCCAGTACTTC. As protein: CASSLPGLGRETQYF. The chain has TRBV28 and TRBJ2-5; TRBD2 matches at 8 bases. V gave up 3 bases and J gave up 4 bases; unmatched junction bases: 7. The CDR3 is made up of 15 amino acids. Germline assignment: CDR1 MDHEN and CDR2 SYDVKM. The full variable domain, completed using reference TRBV28 and TRBJ2-5, is DVKVTQSSRYLVKRTGEKVFLECVQDMDHENMFWYRQDPGLGLRLIYFSYDVKMKEKGDIPEGYSVSREKKERFSLILESASTNQTSMYLCASSLPGLGRETQYFGPGTRLLVL.

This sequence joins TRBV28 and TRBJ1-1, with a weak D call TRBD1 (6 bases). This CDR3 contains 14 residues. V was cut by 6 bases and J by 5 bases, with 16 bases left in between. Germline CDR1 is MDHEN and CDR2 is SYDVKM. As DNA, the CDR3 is TGTGCCAGCAGACACAGGGCCCGAGGGACTGAAGCTTTCTTT. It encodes CASRHRARGTEAFF.

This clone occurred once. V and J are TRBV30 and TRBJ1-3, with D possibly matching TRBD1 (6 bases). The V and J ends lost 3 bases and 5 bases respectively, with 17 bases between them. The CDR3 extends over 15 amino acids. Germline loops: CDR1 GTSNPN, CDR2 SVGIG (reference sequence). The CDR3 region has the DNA TGTGCCTGGAGCCCAGGGCCAGGGGCGAGAAACACCATATATTTT. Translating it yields CAWSPGPGARNTIYF.

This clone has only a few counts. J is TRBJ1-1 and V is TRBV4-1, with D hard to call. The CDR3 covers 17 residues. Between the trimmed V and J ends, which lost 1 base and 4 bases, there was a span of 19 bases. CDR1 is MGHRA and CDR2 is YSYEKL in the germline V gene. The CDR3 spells CASSQVFELLLSTEAFF. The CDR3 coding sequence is TGCGCCAGCAGCCAAGTCTTCGAGTTACTCTTAAGCACTGAAGCTTTCTTT.

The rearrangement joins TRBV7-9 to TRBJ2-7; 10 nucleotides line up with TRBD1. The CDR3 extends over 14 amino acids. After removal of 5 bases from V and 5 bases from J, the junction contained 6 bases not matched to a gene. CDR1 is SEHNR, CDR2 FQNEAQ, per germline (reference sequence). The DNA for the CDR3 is TGTGCCAGCAGCATTGGGACAGGGGACCACGAGCAGTACTTC. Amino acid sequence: CASSIGTGDHEQYF.

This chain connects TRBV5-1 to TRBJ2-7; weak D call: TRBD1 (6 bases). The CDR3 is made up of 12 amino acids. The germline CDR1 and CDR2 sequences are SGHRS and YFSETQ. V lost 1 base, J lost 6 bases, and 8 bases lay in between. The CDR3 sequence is CASSLTGREQYF. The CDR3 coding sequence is TGCGCCAGCAGCTTGACAGGGCGCGAGCAGTACTTC.

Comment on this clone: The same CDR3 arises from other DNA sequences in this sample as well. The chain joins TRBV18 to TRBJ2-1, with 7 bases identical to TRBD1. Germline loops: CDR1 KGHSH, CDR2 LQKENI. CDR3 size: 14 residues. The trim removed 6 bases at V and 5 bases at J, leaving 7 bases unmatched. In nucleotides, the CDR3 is TGTGCCAGCTCGCTTAGGGACAGCGACAATGAGCAGTTCTTC. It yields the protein CASSLRDSDNEQFF.

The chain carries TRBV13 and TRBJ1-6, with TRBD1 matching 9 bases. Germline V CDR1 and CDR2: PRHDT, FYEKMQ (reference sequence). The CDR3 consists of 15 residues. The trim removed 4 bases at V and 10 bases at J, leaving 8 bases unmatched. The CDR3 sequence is CASSWTGQGHSPLHF. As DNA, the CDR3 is TGTGCCAGCAGCTGGACGGGACAGGGTCACTCACCCCTCCACTTT.

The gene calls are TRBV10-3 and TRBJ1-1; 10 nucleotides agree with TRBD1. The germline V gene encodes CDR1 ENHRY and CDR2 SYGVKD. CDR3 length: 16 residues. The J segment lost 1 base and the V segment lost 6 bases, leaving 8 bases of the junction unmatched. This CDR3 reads CAISPGQGVTNTEAFF. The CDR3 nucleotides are TGTGCCATCAGCCCCGGACAGGGGGTAACGAACACTGAAGCTTTCTTT.

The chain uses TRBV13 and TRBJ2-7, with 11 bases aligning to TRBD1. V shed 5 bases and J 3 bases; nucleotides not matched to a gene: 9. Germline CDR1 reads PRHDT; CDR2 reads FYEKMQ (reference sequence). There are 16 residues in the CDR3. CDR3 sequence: CASSARPGTGGYEQYF. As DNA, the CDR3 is TGTGCCAGCAGCGCAAGGCCGGGGACAGGGGGCTACGAGCAGTACTTC.

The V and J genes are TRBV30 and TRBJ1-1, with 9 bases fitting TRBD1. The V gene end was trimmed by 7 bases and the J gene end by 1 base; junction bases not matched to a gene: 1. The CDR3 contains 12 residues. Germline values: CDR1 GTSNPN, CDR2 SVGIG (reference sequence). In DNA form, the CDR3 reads TGTGCCTTGGACAGGGGGAACACTGAAGCTTTCTTT. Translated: CALDRGNTEAFF. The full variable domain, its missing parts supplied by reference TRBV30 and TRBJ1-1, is SQTIHQWPATLVQPVGSPLSLECTVEGTSNPNLYWYRQAAGRGLQLLFYSVGIGQISSEVPQNLSASRPQDRQFILSSKKLLLSDSGFYLCALDRGNTEAFFGQGTRLTVV.

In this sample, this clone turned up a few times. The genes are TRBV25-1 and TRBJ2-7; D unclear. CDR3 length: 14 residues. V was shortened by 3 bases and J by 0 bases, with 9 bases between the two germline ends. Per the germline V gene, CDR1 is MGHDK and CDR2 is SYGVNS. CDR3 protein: CASSDIESSYEQYF. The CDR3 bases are TGTGCCAGCAGTGACATAGAGAGCTCCTACGAGCAGTACTTC.

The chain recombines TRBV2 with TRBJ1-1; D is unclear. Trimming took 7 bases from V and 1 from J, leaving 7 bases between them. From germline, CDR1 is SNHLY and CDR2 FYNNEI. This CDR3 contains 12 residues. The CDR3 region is CASNLANTEAFF. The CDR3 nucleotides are TGTGCCAGCAATCTGGCGAACACTGAAGCTTTCTTT.

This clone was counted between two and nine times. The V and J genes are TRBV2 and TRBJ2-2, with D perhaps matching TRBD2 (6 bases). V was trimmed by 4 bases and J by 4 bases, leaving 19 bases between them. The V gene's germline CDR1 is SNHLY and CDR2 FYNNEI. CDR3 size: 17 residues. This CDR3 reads CASSALEGFMSTGELFF. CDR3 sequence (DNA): TGTGCCAGCAGTGCTTTGGAGGGGTTTATGAGCACCGGGGAGCTGTTTTTT.

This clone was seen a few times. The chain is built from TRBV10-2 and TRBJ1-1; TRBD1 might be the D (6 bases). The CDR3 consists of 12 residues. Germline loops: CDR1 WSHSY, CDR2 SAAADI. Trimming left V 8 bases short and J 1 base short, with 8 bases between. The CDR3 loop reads CASSTGNTEAFF. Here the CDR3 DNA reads TGCGCCAGCTCGACAGGGAACACTGAAGCTTTCTTT.

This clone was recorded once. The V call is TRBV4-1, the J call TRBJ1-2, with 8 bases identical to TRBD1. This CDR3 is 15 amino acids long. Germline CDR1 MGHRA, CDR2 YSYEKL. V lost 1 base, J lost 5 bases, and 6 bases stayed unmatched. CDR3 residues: CASSQGTGRMYGYTF. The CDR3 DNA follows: TGCGCCAGCAGCCAAGGGACAGGGCGGATGTATGGCTACACCTTC.

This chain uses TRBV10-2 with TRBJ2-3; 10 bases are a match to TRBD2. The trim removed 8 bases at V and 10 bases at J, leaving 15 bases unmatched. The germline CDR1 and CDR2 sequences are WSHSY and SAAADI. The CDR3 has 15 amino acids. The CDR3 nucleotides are TGCGCCAGCTGTAGCAGCGGGGGGGCCGCTGCCCCGCAGTATTTT. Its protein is CASCSSGGAAAPQYF.

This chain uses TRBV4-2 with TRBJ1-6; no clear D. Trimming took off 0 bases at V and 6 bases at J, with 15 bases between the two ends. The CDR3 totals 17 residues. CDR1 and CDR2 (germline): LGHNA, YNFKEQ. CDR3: CASSQDGYRGTNSPLHF. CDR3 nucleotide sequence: TGTGCCAGCAGCCAAGATGGGTACCGGGGAACTAATTCACCCCTCCACTTT.